The 30 T cell receptor beta chains reported below all come from one sample, sequenced in a study of blood T cell repertoires in COVID-19. Profiled with immunoSEQ multiplex PCR; TCRdb holds only in-frame clones, not every one. The data contain some 350,000 clones, around 87% of them seen just once; the ten biggest clones take up about 6%. Sample: peripheral blood. The source is a woman between 45 and 60 years old with COVID-19, enrolled during active disease.

This clone was counted a few times. The chain uses TRBV5-4 and TRBJ1-2, with no clear D. Trimming removed 4 bases from V and 9 bases from J, with 16 bases in between. Germline V CDR1 and CDR2: SGHNT, YYREEE (reference sequence). This CDR3 has 13 residues. CDR3 nucleotide sequence: TGTGCCAGCAGCCACAGTGGCGGGGTCAGCTACACCTTC. Protein product: CASSHSGGVSYTF.

This clone has only a few counts. The J gene is TRBJ2-1, the V gene TRBV24-1; 9 positions agree with TRBD2. The CDR3 sequence is 16 residues long. V shed 6 bases, J shed 8 bases, and the junction held 13 bases outside the gene matches. The germline gives CDR1 KGHDR, CDR2 SFDVKD. The CDR3 sequence: CATSSPVAGGGDEQFF. As DNA, the CDR3 is TGTGCCACCAGTTCACCTGTGGCGGGAGGGGGTGATGAGCAGTTCTTC.

The chain joins TRBV4-2 to TRBJ1-5; D is perhaps TRBD1 (5 bases). V lost 4 bases and J 2 bases, leaving 12 bases between the germline ends. The CDR3 has 15 amino acids. The germline CDR1 and CDR2 sequences are LGHNA and YNFKEQ. The CDR3 reads CASSRNSGGNQPQHF. The CDR3, as DNA: TGTGCCAGCAGCCGGAACTCGGGGGGCAATCAGCCCCAGCATTTT.

This chain uses TRBV18 with TRBJ1-5, with 8 bases matching TRBD1. After removal of 4 bases from V and 4 bases from J, the junction contained 3 bases not matched to a gene. Germline values: CDR1 KGHSH, CDR2 LQKENI. The CDR3 contains 14 residues. This CDR3 reads CASSQTGENQPQHF. CDR3 in DNA: TGTGCCAGCTCACAGACAGGGGAGAATCAGCCCCAGCATTTT.

The rearrangement joins TRBV18 to TRBJ1-1, with D maybe TRBD1 (6 bases). The germline CDR1 and CDR2 sequences are KGHSH and LQKENI. This CDR3 contains 16 residues. V was trimmed by 3 bases and J by 0 bases, leaving 14 bases between them. CDR3: CASSPEGHGVNTEAFF. DNA of the CDR3: TGTGCCAGCTCACCTGAGGGACACGGGGTGAACACTGAAGCTTTCTTT.

The rearrangement joins TRBV11-3 to TRBJ2-3, with 7 bases aligning to TRBD2. V dropped 0 bases and J dropped 4; count of bases not matched to a gene: 4. In germline, CDR1 is SGHNT, CDR2 YENEEA. The CDR3 is made up of 15 amino acids. In nucleotides, the CDR3 is TGTGCCAGCAGCTTAGATGGCGGGAGCCCAGATACGCAGTATTTT. Translating gives CASSLDGGSPDTQYF.

The chain recombines TRBV29-1 with TRBJ1-4; no clear D gene. This CDR3 contains 10 residues. Trimming took 3 bases from V and 10 from J, leaving 6 bases between them. Germline CDR1 SQVTM, CDR2 ANQGSEA. In DNA form, the CDR3 reads TGCAGCGTTGAGAGCGGAAAACTGTTTTTT. This translates into CSVESGKLFF.

The chain links TRBV5-1 to TRBJ2-7; D possibly corresponds to TRBD2 (5 bases). Trimming cost V 3 bases and J 6 bases, with 19 bases left between them. Germline assignment: CDR1 SGHRS and CDR2 YFSETQ. This CDR3 has 15 amino acids. The CDR3 loop is CASSSSRTEATEQYF. CDR3 DNA: TGCGCCAGCAGCTCTAGCCGGACGGAGGCGACCGAGCAGTACTTC.

V usage is TRBV7-3 and J usage is TRBJ2-1; 14 bases map to TRBD2. V dropped 5 bases and J dropped 0; count of bases not matched to a gene: 9. The length of the CDR3 is 19 residues. Per germline, CDR1 SGHTA and CDR2 FQGTGA. The DNA for the CDR3 is TGTGCCAGCAGCCTCACCGGGGGGACTAGCGGGAGCTCCTACAATGAGCAGTTCTTC. Residues: CASSLTGGTSGSSYNEQFF.

This rearrangement joins TRBV24-1 to TRBJ1-2; 8 nucleotides align to TRBD1. V lost 4 bases to trimming and J lost 8 bases; unmatched junction nucleotides: 11. Germline lookup yields CDR1 KGHDR and CDR2 SFDVKD. CDR3 length: 15 amino acids. CDR3 residues: CATSEARQGNGGYTF. The CDR3 coding sequence is TGTGCCACCAGTGAAGCGAGACAGGGGAATGGAGGCTACACCTTC.

The rearrangement links TRBV9 to TRBJ1-6, with a tentative D call TRBD1 (5 bases). V was trimmed by 3 bases and J by 7 bases, leaving 11 bases between them. CDR3 size: 14 residues. Germline CDR1 is SGDLS and CDR2 is YYNGEE. The CDR3 is CASSAGGRNSPLHF. The CDR3 DNA reads TGTGCCAGCAGCGCTGGGGGGAGGAATTCACCCCTCCACTTT. Looking up the rest from reference TRBV9 and TRBJ1-6 gives the full variable domain: DSGVTQTPKHLITATGQRVTLRCSPRSGDLSVYWYQQSLDQGLQFLIQYYNGEERAKGNILERFSAQQFPDLHSELNLSSLELGDSALYFCASSAGGRNSPLHFGNGTRLTVT.

This clone was seen many times. V gene TRBV5-1 combines with J gene TRBJ2-2, with TRBD1 as a possible D gene (5 bases). The CDR3 is 16 residues long. Germline values: CDR1 SGHRS, CDR2 YFSETQ. Deletions cut 3 bases from V and 4 bases from J, with 16 bases between. The CDR3 coding sequence is TGCGCCAGCAGCTATGGGTTTCAGGGTGGCACCGGGGAGCTGTTTTTT. It specifies CASSYGFQGGTGELFF. Complete variable domain (other parts from reference TRBV5-1 and TRBJ2-2): KAGVTQTPRYLIKTRGQQVTLSCSPISGHRSVSWYQQTPGQGLQFLFEYFSETQRNKGNFPGRFSGRQFSNSRSEMNVSTLELGDSALYLCASSYGFQGGTGELFFGEGSRLTVL.

DNA of the CDR3: TGTGCCAGCTCCGCGCCGGGACTAGCGGGAGGTAGCACAGATACGCAGTATTTT. This codes for CASSAPGLAGGSTDTQYF. The rearrangement joins TRBV18 to TRBJ2-3, with TRBD2 identical over 15 bases. The V and J ends lost 6 bases and 0 bases, in that order; junction bases with no gene match: 7. The germline V gene encodes CDR1 KGHSH and CDR2 LQKENI. CDR3 length equals 18 residues.

CDR3 in amino acids: CASRGTQSSYEQYF. The CDR3 coding sequence is TGTGCCAGCAGAGGGACACAGAGCTCCTACGAGCAGTACTTC. The chain uses TRBV2 and TRBJ2-7; possible D gene TRBD1, 6 bases. CDR1 is SNHLY, CDR2 FYNNEI, per germline. The CDR3 is 14 residues long. V lost 6 bases to trimming and J lost 0 bases, with 12 bases between them.

This rearrangement joins TRBV2 to TRBJ1-1; TRBD1 aligns across 9 bases. The CDR3 totals 13 residues. V lost 6 bases, J lost 4 bases, and 3 bases stayed unmatched. Germline-derived CDR1 and CDR2 are SNHLY and FYNNEI. The CDR3 DNA follows: TGTGCCAGCAGGGACAGGGGCCCCACTGAAGCTTTCTTT. Protein sequence: CASRDRGPTEAFF.

V gene TRBV6-5 combines with J gene TRBJ2-1, with TRBD2 as a possible D gene (6 bases). The germline gives CDR1 MNHEY, CDR2 SVGAGI. V was clipped by 2 bases and J by 1 base, with 12 bases between them. The CDR3 has 16 residues. Here the CDR3 reads CASSYTIAASYNEQFF. The CDR3 DNA follows: TGTGCCAGCAGTTACACGATAGCGGCGTCCTACAATGAGCAGTTCTTC.

The chain's CDR3 is CAWRAHSPVREVSYEQYF. CDR3 bases: TGTGCCTGGAGAGCCCATTCCCCTGTGCGGGAGGTTTCCTACGAGCAGTACTTC. The chain combines TRBV30 with TRBJ2-7; 8 bases map to TRBD2. The germline V gene encodes CDR1 GTSNPN and CDR2 SVGIG (reference sequence). J was trimmed by 1 base and V by 3 bases; bases with no gene match: 17. The CDR3 has 18 residues.

The rearrangement links TRBV5-1 to TRBJ2-1, with 14 bases aligning to TRBD2. Trimming cost V 3 bases and J 0 bases; bases outside gene matches: 11. Germline assignment: CDR1 SGHRS and CDR2 YFSETQ. This CDR3 region has 20 residues. The chain's CDR3 is CASSWGRGLAGVSSYNEQFF. DNA for the CDR3: TGCGCCAGCAGCTGGGGAAGGGGACTAGCGGGGGTAAGCTCCTACAATGAGCAGTTCTTC.

Notes on this clone: Within the sample, other DNA sequences also encode this same CDR3. The chain employs TRBV13 and TRBJ1-1; no definite D call. Trimming left V 2 bases short and J 0 bases short, with 4 bases between. Per the germline V gene, CDR1 is PRHDT and CDR2 is FYEKMQ (reference sequence). The CDR3 contains 13 residues. The CDR3 is CASSLSMNTEAFF. In nucleotides, the CDR3 is TGTGCCAGCAGCTTATCTATGAACACTGAAGCTTTCTTT.

The chain has TRBV7-2 and TRBJ2-5, with D perhaps TRBD1 (5 bases). In germline, CDR1 is SGHTA, CDR2 FQGNSA. V was trimmed by 0 bases and J by 1 base, leaving 9 bases between them. This CDR3 is built from 15 residues. CDR3 sequence: CASSLAGRFQETQYF. The CDR3 bases are TGTGCCAGCAGCTTAGCGGGGCGTTTCCAAGAGACCCAGTACTTC.

The chain combines TRBV10-3 with TRBJ2-1; D gene ambiguous. The CDR3 has 14 residues. Per germline, CDR1 ENHRY and CDR2 SYGVKD. Trimming left V 3 bases short and J 6 bases short, with 12 bases between. The CDR3 DNA reads TGTGCCATCAGTGACAGTGTGGCCACCAATGAGCAGTTCTTC. As protein: CAISDSVATNEQFF.

This rearrangement joins TRBV5-1 to TRBJ1-4; D ambiguous. The length of the CDR3 is 14 residues. The V gene lost 4 bases and the J gene lost 0 bases, with 7 bases spanning the gap. Germline loops: CDR1 SGHRS, CDR2 YFSETQ. Here the CDR3 DNA reads TGCGCCAGCAGCATCTCCCCAACTAATGAAAAACTGTTTTTT. Translating it yields CASSISPTNEKLFF.

This rearrangement joins TRBV4-1 to TRBJ1-1; D remains unclear. Trimming cost V 0 bases and J 4 bases, with 12 bases left between them. CDR3 length: 15 amino acids. Per germline, CDR1 MGHRA and CDR2 YSYEKL. CDR3 protein: CASSQDPGSFTEAFF. CDR3 DNA: TGCGCCAGCAGCCAAGACCCGGGATCCTTCACTGAAGCTTTCTTT.

This clone was seen at least ten times. The chain carries TRBV20-1 and TRBJ1-3, with no clear D. Trimming left V 1 base short and J 6 bases short, with 4 bases between. Germline CDR1 DFQATT, CDR2 SNEGSKA (reference sequence). CDR3 length: 11 residues. The CDR3 DNA reads as TGCAGTGCTAGAGTAGCAAACACCATATATTTT. It translates to CSARVANTIYF.

This rearrangement joins TRBV7-9 to TRBJ2-1; 9 nucleotides agree with TRBD2. This CDR3 is 18 amino acids long. Germline V CDR1 and CDR2: SEHNR, FQNEAQ (reference sequence). V lost 4 bases and J lost 2; bases outside the gene matches: 12. The CDR3: CASSSLRLAENTYNEQFF. CDR3 nucleotide sequence: TGTGCCAGCAGCTCCCTCCGACTAGCGGAAAACACCTACAATGAGCAGTTCTTC.

The V gene is TRBV5-1, the J gene TRBJ2-7; D is possibly TRBD2 (6 bases). The CDR3 has 15 amino acids. The germline gives CDR1 SGHRS, CDR2 YFSETQ. V shed 3 bases and J shed 2 bases, with 15 bases lying between them. CDR3: CASSSGGTGTYEQYF. For the CDR3, the DNA is TGCGCCAGCAGCTCTGGGGGGACTGGAACCTACGAGCAGTACTTC.

This chain links TRBV4-1 with TRBJ1-5; D is perhaps TRBD1 (6 bases). The CDR3 extends over 18 amino acids. Germline CDR1 and CDR2: MGHRA and YSYEKL. Trimming pared 4 bases from V and 7 bases from J, leaving 26 bases between. The CDR3 nucleotides read TGCGCCAGCAGCCCCCCTATCAAGCAGGGGCTAGCTTACCAGCCCCAGCATTTT. The encoded protein is CASSPPIKQGLAYQPQHF.

V gene TRBV24-1 combines with J gene TRBJ2-3; 7 nucleotides agree with TRBD2. CDR3 length: 17 amino acids. J was trimmed by 0 bases and V by 5 bases; bases with no gene match: 10. Germline V CDR1 and CDR2: KGHDR, SFDVKD. The CDR3 is CATSVGSGARSTDTQYF. DNA of the CDR3: TGTGCCACCAGTGTTGGAAGCGGGGCCCGAAGCACAGATACGCAGTATTTT.

The CDR3 sequence: CASSPYAGSTGELFF. The DNA of the CDR3 is TGTGCCAGCAGTCCCTACGCGGGGTCCACCGGGGAGCTGTTTTTT. The rearrangement links TRBV27 to TRBJ2-2, with D perhaps matching TRBD2 (6 bases). Trimming removed 5 bases from V and 4 bases from J, with 14 bases in between. There are 15 residues in the CDR3. CDR1 is MNHEY and CDR2 is SMNVEV in the germline V gene (reference sequence).

This chain connects TRBV11-2 to TRBJ1-2, with 7 bases aligning to TRBD1. From germline, CDR1 is SGHAT and CDR2 FQNNGV. The length of the CDR3 is 15 residues. With 3 bases clipped from V and 0 bases from J, the junction kept 4 bases outside the gene matches. CDR3 residues: CASSFSGTANYGYTF. As DNA, the CDR3 is TGTGCCAGCAGCTTCTCCGGGACAGCTAACTATGGCTACACCTTC.